A selection of T cell receptor beta chains follows, all from one sample in a study of immune cell composition in non-small cell lung cancer. Data came from immunoSEQ multiplex PCR; TCRdb stores just in-frame clones and leaves some out. The table records about 4,600 clones, roughly 79% of them present only once. Sequencing was performed on lung tumor tissue. These receptors were obtained from a human donor with non-small cell lung cancer. Each CDR3 is given with its conserved first and last residue. The order of the fields is J gene, V gene, clone size, D gene, CDR3 protein, CDR3 DNA. A D gene is named only where the DNA matches it firmly. The size entry is marked missing in some rows and otherwise reads once, few, many or a size class.

TRBJ2-3 TRBV4-1 once - CASSQDARSTDTQYF TGCGCCAGCAGCCAAGATGCGCGGTCCACAGATACGCAGTATTTT
TRBJ1-5 TRBV28 - TRBD1 CASSFRLAGGASNQPQHF TGTGCCAGCAGTTTTCGGCTCGCAGGGGGCGCGAGCAATCAGCCCCAGCATTTT
TRBJ2-7 TRBV7-9 few - CASSSSREQYF TGTGCCAGCAGCTCATCTAGGGAGCAGTACTTC
TRBJ1-5 TRBV11-2 - - CASSLGENQPQHF TGTGCCAGCAGCTTGGGAGAAAATCAGCCCCAGCATTTT
TRBJ2-1 TRBV15 - - CATSRDYSHEQFF TGTGCCACCAGCAGAGATTATAGTCATGAGCAGTTCTTC
TRBJ2-1 TRBV5-4 - TRBD2 CASSRDYSNEQFF TGTGCCAGCAGCAGGGACTATAGCAATGAGCAGTTCTTC
TRBJ2-2 TRBV29-1 - - CSGGGGECTGELFF TGCAGCGGAGGTGGGGGCGAGTGCACCGGGGAGCTGTTTTTT
TRBJ2-5 TRBV4-1 - TRBD2 CASSHPGLAGGVDQETQYF TGCGCCAGCAGTCATCCGGGACTAGCGGGGGGGGTGGATCAAGAGACCCAGTACTTC
TRBJ1-2 TRBV7-8 few - CASSSRNYGYTF TGTGCCAGCAGCTCCAGGAATTATGGCTACACCTTC
TRBJ1-1 TRBV4-3 - - CASSQVSGDTEAFF TGCGCCAGCAGCCAAGTTAGCGGGGACACTGAAGCTTTCTTT
TRBJ1-2 TRBV7-3 few TRBD1 CASSPGTGYGYTF TGTGCCAGCAGTCCCGGGACAGGCTATGGCTACACCTTC
TRBJ2-2 TRBV7-3 - - CASSLGGTTNTGELFF TGTGCCAGCAGCTTAGGCGGGACCACGAACACCGGGGAGCTGTTTTTT
TRBJ1-5 TRBV6-1 - - CASSERADPQGQPQHF TGTGCCAGCAGTGAAAGAGCCGACCCACAGGGTCAGCCCCAGCATTTT
TRBJ1-2 TRBV27 - - CATPPRGSDGYTF TGTGCCACCCCCCCGAGAGGGAGTGATGGCTACACCTTC
TRBJ2-5 TRBV4-3 - - CASSQDYGGGLKETQYF TGCGCCAGCAGCCAAGATTATGGCGGGGGCTTGAAAGAGACCCAGTACTTC
TRBJ2-5 TRBV6-1 - - CASGYRELGQETQYF TGTGCCAGCGGCTACCGGGAATTAGGGCAAGAGACCCAGTACTTC
TRBJ2-1 TRBV6-5 - - CASSYGQREYNEQFF TGTGCCAGCAGTTACGGACAGAGGGAATACAATGAGCAGTTCTTC
TRBJ1-2 TRBV10-3 few - CAISESFRAQGGYTF TGTGCCATCAGTGAGTCGTTCAGGGCCCAGGGAGGCTACACCTTC
TRBJ1-5 TRBV28 - - CASSFSGTRQPQHF TGTGCCAGCAGTTTCTCCGGGACACGGCAGCCCCAGCATTTT
TRBJ1-6 TRBV6-5 - - CASSSTGFGNSPLHF TGTGCCAGCAGTTCGACAGGATTCGGTAATTCACCCCTCCACTTT
TRBJ1-4 TRBV7-9 - - CASSLTSGNEKLFF TGTGCCAGCAGCTTGACCTCGGGTAATGAAAAACTGTTTTTT
TRBJ1-1 TRBV14 - - CASSHHGGTEAFF TGTGCCAGCAGCCACCACGGGGGTACTGAAGCTTTCTTT
TRBJ2-5 TRBV4-2 few - CASSHDRRGGIQETQYF TGTGCCAGCAGCCATGATCGAAGGGGCGGGATACAAGAGACCCAGTACTTC
TRBJ2-5 TRBV6-1 few TRBD2 CASSAVAGGVETQYF TGTGCCAGCAGTGCAGTAGCGGGAGGAGTGGAGACCCAGTACTTC
TRBJ2-7 TRBV6-1 once - CASRRSTTYEQYF TGTGCCAGCAGGCGCTCCACCACCTACGAGCAGTACTTC
TRBJ2-5 TRBV18 - - CASSPTAGETQYF TGTGCCAGCTCACCCACTGCGGGGGAGACCCAGTACTTC
TRBJ1-2 TRBV13 - - CASSRATSGSRANYGYTF TGTGCCAGCAGCCGAGCTACATCAGGGTCTAGGGCTAACTATGGCTACACCTTC
TRBJ2-3 TRBV7-9 - TRBD2 CASTGTSGTDTQYF TGTGCCAGCACCGGGACTAGCGGCACAGATACGCAGTATTTT
TRBJ1-5 TRBV28 - - CASSLLVGASNQPQHF TGTGCCAGCAGTTTACTGGTGGGGGCCTCTAATCAGCCCCAGCATTTT
TRBJ2-2 TRBV4-1 - TRBD1 CASSLTGVNTGELFF TGCGCCAGCAGCCTTACAGGGGTTAACACCGGGGAGCTGTTTTTT
TRBJ1-3 TRBV9 - - CASSVSVRAGNTIYF TGTGCCAGCAGCGTATCAGTCAGGGCTGGAAACACCATATATTTT
TRBJ2-6 TRBV19 - TRBD1 CASRSGTGDPGANVLTF TGTGCCAGTAGATCCGGGACAGGGGATCCTGGGGCCAACGTCCTGACTTTC
TRBJ2-3 TRBV9 - TRBD2 CASSPGISGSTDTQYF TGTGCCAGCAGCCCGGGAATTAGCGGGAGTACAGATACGCAGTATTTT
TRBJ2-7 TRBV5-1 - - CASSLSPSSYEQYF TGCGCCAGCAGCTTGAGTCCCAGCTCCTACGAGCAGTACTTC
TRBJ2-7 TRBV5-1 few TRBD1 CASSLDTGGRYEQYF TGCGCCAGCAGCTTAGACACAGGGGGACGTTACGAGCAGTACTTC
TRBJ2-5 TRBV19 - TRBD2 CASSMIAGVQETQYF TGTGCCAGTAGTATGATAGCGGGGGTCCAAGAGACCCAGTACTTC
TRBJ1-3 TRBV6-1 - TRBD1 CASSLDRANTIYF TGTGCCAGCAGTCTGGACAGGGCAAACACCATATATTTT
TRBJ2-2 TRBV2 - TRBD1 CASSRQGATGELFF TGTGCCAGCAGCCGACAGGGGGCGACCGGGGAGCTGTTTTTT
TRBJ1-4 TRBV28 few - CASSSEKGVVNEKLFF TGTGCCAGCAGTTCCGAGAAGGGGGTTGTCAATGAAAAACTGTTTTTT
TRBJ2-7 TRBV9 - TRBD1 CASSSHGQGDIYEQYF TGTGCCAGCAGCTCCCATGGACAGGGGGACATCTACGAGCAGTACTTC
TRBJ2-7 TRBV5-5 - - CASSLGLAASYEQYF TGTGCCAGCAGCCTGGGGCTAGCCGCCTCCTACGAGCAGTACTTC
TRBJ2-3 TRBV5-1 - TRBD2 CASSLGTSGNADTQYF TGCGCCAGCAGCTTGGGGACTAGCGGGAACGCAGATACGCAGTATTTT
TRBJ1-2 TRBV5-1 few TRBD1 CASSLAGQGAYGYTF TGCGCCAGCAGCTTGGCGGGACAGGGGGCTTATGGCTACACCTTC
TRBJ1-1 TRBV29-1 - TRBD1 CSVTQGAYTEAFF TGCAGCGTCACACAGGGGGCCTACACTGAAGCTTTCTTT
TRBJ2-1 TRBV25-1 - - CASSDGAKRNEQFF TGTGCCAGCAGTGATGGGGCGAAAAGAAATGAGCAGTTCTTC
TRBJ2-2 TRBV28 - - CASRPQGRDTGELFF TGTGCCAGCAGACCCCAGGGAAGGGACACCGGGGAGCTGTTTTTT
TRBJ2-7 TRBV2 few TRBD1 CASRLQGVTYEQYF TGTGCCAGCAGGCTACAGGGGGTCACCTACGAGCAGTACTTC
TRBJ1-1 TRBV4-1 - - CASSPYTVVRTEAFF TGCGCCAGCAGCCCGTATACCGTTGTGAGGACTGAAGCTTTCTTT
TRBJ1-5 TRBV28 - - CASSLAGLGGNQPQHF TGTGCCAGCAGTTTGGCAGGGTTAGGGGGCAATCAGCCCCAGCATTTT
TRBJ1-2 TRBV10-2 - - CASSDNNYGYTF TGCGCCAGCAGTGACAATAACTATGGCTACACCTTC
TRBJ2-2 TRBV9 - TRBD2 CASSVLAGNTGELFF TGTGCCAGCAGCGTACTAGCGGGGAACACCGGGGAGCTGTTTTTT